A single sample gave rise to the 17 T cell receptor beta chains below, sequenced in a study of blood T cell repertoires in COVID-19. Data came from immunoSEQ multiplex PCR; TCRdb stores just in-frame clones and leaves some out. The sample lists about 230,000 clones; 83% were seen once. The source material was peripheral blood. Receptor source: a woman in her 70s with active or convalescent COVID-19.

The chain links TRBV10-3 to TRBJ2-3; 8 positions match TRBD2. The CDR3 is made up of 15 amino acids. Trimming took 9 bases from V and 6 from J; bases not matched to a gene: 14. CDR1 is ENHRY and CDR2 is SYGVKD in the germline V gene. CDR3: CAIGASGPTGDTQYF. In nucleotides, the CDR3 is TGTGCCATAGGAGCTAGCGGGCCTACCGGGGATACGCAGTATTTT.

The rearrangement uses TRBV19 and TRBJ2-5, with D possibly TRBD1 on 5 matching bases. The CDR3 loop spans 13 amino acids. The V and J ends lost 6 bases and 5 bases respectively, with 13 bases between them. CDR1 is LNHDA and CDR2 is SQIVND in the germline V gene (reference sequence). CDR3 nucleotide sequence: TGTGCCAGTAGCCTGGCAGGGTACGAGACCCAGTACTTC. It is translated as CASSLAGYETQYF. The whole variable domain, filled in from reference TRBV19 and TRBJ2-5, reads DGGITQSPKYLFRKEGQNVTLSCEQNLNHDAMYWYRQDPGQGLRLIYYSQIVNDFQKGDIAEGYSVSREKKESFPLTVTSAQKNPTAFYLCASSLAGYETQYFGPGTRLLVL.

This rearrangement joins TRBV14 to TRBJ2-7, with 8 positions matching TRBD2. In germline, CDR1 is SGHDN, CDR2 FVKESK. The CDR3 spans 15 residues. The junction had 4 bases not matched to a gene; V was cut back by 1 base and J by 2 bases. The CDR3 sequence is CASSQGTSGPYEQYF. The CDR3 coding sequence is TGTGCCAGCAGCCAAGGTACTAGCGGCCCCTACGAGCAGTACTTC.

J is TRBJ2-1 and V is TRBV27, with 9 nucleotides matching TRBD2. CDR3 length: 13 amino acids. Losses at the gene ends were 10 bases for V and 4 bases for J; bases not matched to a gene: 5. From germline, CDR1 is MNHEY and CDR2 SMNVEV (reference sequence). CDR3 protein: CATARGGYNEQFF. The DNA of the CDR3 is TGTGCCACCGCGCGGGGGGGGTACAATGAGCAGTTCTTC.

This clone came up once. The chain combines TRBV30 with TRBJ1-2; no clear D. The V end was cut by 0 bases, the J end by 1 base, with 18 bases between. CDR1 GTSNPN and CDR2 SVGIG come from the germline V gene (reference sequence). The CDR3 runs 17 residues. This CDR3 reads CAWSVQYPHEGNYGYTF. Here the CDR3 DNA reads TGTGCCTGGAGTGTACAATACCCACACGAGGGTAACTATGGCTACACCTTC. Drawing the rest from reference TRBV30 and TRBJ1-2, the complete variable domain is SQTIHQWPATLVQPVGSPLSLECTVEGTSNPNLYWYRQAAGRGLQLLFYSVGIGQISSEVPQNLSASRPQDRQFILSSKKLLLSDSGFYLCAWSVQYPHEGNYGYTFGSGTRLTVV.

The J gene is TRBJ1-1, the V gene TRBV2; the D gene is possibly TRBD1 (6 bases). The CDR3 runs 15 residues. Germline CDR1 SNHLY, CDR2 FYNNEI. V was cut by 5 bases and J by 0 bases, with 13 bases left in between. This CDR3 reads CASSMDSPMNTEAFF. CDR3 nucleotide sequence: TGTGCCAGCAGTATGGACAGCCCCATGAACACTGAAGCTTTCTTT.

In this sample, this clone turned up a few times. The chain uses TRBV5-1 and TRBJ2-5; a weak D match, TRBD2 (7 bases). Per germline, CDR1 SGHRS and CDR2 YFSETQ. V was clipped by 3 bases and J by 4 bases, with 25 bases between them. The CDR3 covers 18 residues. CDR3 loop: CASSSQGGAGTGLETQYF. CDR3 DNA: TGCGCCAGCAGCTCGCAAGGGGGGGCAGGAACGGGCTTAGAGACCCAGTACTTC.

This chain uses TRBV28 with TRBJ1-2, with 7 positions matching TRBD1. The CDR3 is made up of 15 amino acids. V was clipped by 4 bases and J by 5 bases; unmatched bases: 10. Germline loops: CDR1 MDHEN, CDR2 SYDVKM. CDR3 bases: TGTGCCAGCAGTTCCCCTCCGGGACAGTCGTATGGCTACACCTTC. Its translation is CASSSPPGQSYGYTF.

The chain recombines TRBV6-5 with TRBJ1-2, with a possible D match to TRBD1 (6 bases). CDR3 size: 12 residues. V lost 6 bases to trimming and J lost 2 bases, with 7 bases between them. CDR1 and CDR2 (germline): MNHEY, SVGAGI. The CDR3 reads CASSGQNYGYTF. In nucleotides, the CDR3 is TGTGCCAGCAGCGGACAGAACTATGGCTACACCTTC.

The chain couples TRBV7-9 to TRBJ1-3, with TRBD1 identical over 11 bases. The CDR3 sequence is 17 residues long. Germline trimming cut 3 bases from V and 0 bases from J; bases unmatched to any gene: 4. Per germline, CDR1 SEHNR and CDR2 FQNEAQ (reference sequence). The CDR3 DNA sequence: TGTGCCAGCAGCTTGGGGACAGGGGGATCCTCTGGAAACACCATATATTTT. It specifies CASSLGTGGSSGNTIYF.

V usage is TRBV20-1 and J usage is TRBJ2-1; D remains ambiguous. The CDR3 has 10 amino acids. Germline-derived CDR1 and CDR2 are DFQATT and SNEGSKA (reference sequence). Trimming took 7 bases from V and 8 from J, leaving 9 bases between them. Written as DNA, the CDR3 is TGCAGTGTTTCTAAGTATGAGCAGTTCTTC. Protein sequence: CSVSKYEQFF.

This rearrangement joins TRBV4-1 to TRBJ1-5; D remains unclear. The CDR3 length is 15 residues. V was shortened by 2 bases and J by 3 bases, with 11 bases between the two germline ends. The germline V gene has CDR1 MGHRA and CDR2 YSYEKL. The CDR3 DNA sequence: TGCGCCAGCAGCCAAAGGGAGGGCCCCAATCAGCCCCAGCATTTT. Translating gives CASSQREGPNQPQHF.

The rearrangement uses TRBV20-1 and TRBJ1-4; D unclear. V was shortened by 2 bases and J by 6 bases, with 4 bases between the two germline ends. The CDR3 has 11 amino acids. Looked up from germline, CDR1 is DFQATT and CDR2 is SNEGSKA (reference sequence). The CDR3 loop is CSARPYEKLFF. CDR3 nucleotide sequence: TGCAGTGCTAGACCGTATGAAAAACTGTTTTTT.

This clone has just one count. The gene calls are TRBV2 and TRBJ1-5; no reliable D call. Trimming took off 8 bases at V and 0 bases at J, with 11 bases between the two ends. CDR3 length: 14 residues. Germline V gene lookup returns CDR1 SNHLY and CDR2 FYNNEI. The CDR3 here is CASREADSNQPQHF. The DNA for the CDR3 is TGTGCCAGCCGGGAGGCGGATAGCAATCAGCCCCAGCATTTT.

J is TRBJ1-1 and V is TRBV5-1, with D tentatively TRBD1 (5 bases). Germline V gives CDR1 SGHRS, CDR2 YFSETQ. The CDR3 sequence is 14 residues long. V shed 7 bases and J shed 1 base, with 14 bases lying between them. CDR3 in amino acids: CASGRGGSNTEAFF. The CDR3 bases are TGCGCCAGCGGTCGGGGGGGATCGAACACTGAAGCTTTCTTT.

The chain recombines TRBV27 with TRBJ2-3; 7 bases fit TRBD2. There are 13 residues in the CDR3. In germline, CDR1 is MNHEY, CDR2 SMNVEV (reference sequence). Trimming at V came to 2 bases and at J to 8 bases, leaving 4 bases not matched to a gene. CDR3 sequence reads: CASSLGGGVTQYF. The CDR3 DNA sequence: TGTGCCAGCAGTTTAGGGGGGGGAGTTACGCAGTATTTT.

This clone was detected once. The chain combines TRBV5-6 with TRBJ2-1; 13 bases align to TRBD2. CDR3 length: 19 residues. Germline values: CDR1 SGHDT, CDR2 YYEEEE. With 3 bases clipped from V and 9 bases from J, the junction kept 18 bases outside the gene matches. CDR3 bases: TGTGCCAGCAGCTATTGGACTAGCGGGAGAACTAATTGGGGCACTGAGCAGTTCTTC. Translating gives CASSYWTSGRTNWGTEQFF.